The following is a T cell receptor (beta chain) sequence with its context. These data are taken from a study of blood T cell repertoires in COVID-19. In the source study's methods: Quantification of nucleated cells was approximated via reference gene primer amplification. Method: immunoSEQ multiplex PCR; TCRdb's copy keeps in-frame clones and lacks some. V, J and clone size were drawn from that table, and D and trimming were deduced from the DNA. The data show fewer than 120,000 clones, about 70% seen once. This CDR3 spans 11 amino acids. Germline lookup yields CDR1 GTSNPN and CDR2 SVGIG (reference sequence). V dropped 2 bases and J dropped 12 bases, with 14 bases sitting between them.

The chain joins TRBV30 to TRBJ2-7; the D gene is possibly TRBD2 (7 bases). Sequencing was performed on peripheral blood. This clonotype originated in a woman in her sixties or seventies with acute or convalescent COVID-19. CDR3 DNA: TGTGCCTGGAGTCACGGGGGGACACCGTACTTC. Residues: CAWSHGGTPYF.